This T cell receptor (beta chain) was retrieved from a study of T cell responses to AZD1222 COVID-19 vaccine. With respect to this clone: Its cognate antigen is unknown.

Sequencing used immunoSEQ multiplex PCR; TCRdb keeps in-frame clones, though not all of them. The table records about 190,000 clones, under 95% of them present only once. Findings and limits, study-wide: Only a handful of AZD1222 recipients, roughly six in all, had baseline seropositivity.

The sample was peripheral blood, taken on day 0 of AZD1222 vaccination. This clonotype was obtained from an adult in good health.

Here the CDR3 reads CASSLSSNQPQHF. Written as DNA, the CDR3 is TGTGCCAGCAGCTTAAGTAGCAATCAGCCCCAGCATTTT. This rearrangement joins TRBV7-2 to TRBJ1-5; D gene unclear. The CDR3 runs to 13 residues. CDR1 and CDR2 (germline): SGHTA, FQGNSA. Trimming left V 2 bases short and J 0 bases short, with 2 bases between.